The rows below give T cell receptor beta chains drawn from one sample of a study of T cell responses to AZD1222 COVID-19 vaccine. Libraries were prepared by immunoSEQ multiplex PCR; TCRdb keeps only in-frame clonotypes and omits some of them. The table lists about 160,000 clones, roughly 90% of them singletons. Material: peripheral blood, obtained 28 days after the second AZD1222 dose. The receptors derive from an adult who received the AZD1222 COVID-19 vaccine. Both conserved end residues are part of each CDR3. The D gene is left open where the match is weak. Size is stated for part of the rows, as once, few or many counts, or as a class when the clone is expanded.

CDR3nt: TGTGCCAGCAGTCTCGGAATGACATCTGGAGCTTTCTTT; CDR3aa: CASSLGMTSGAFF; v_gene: TRBV6-5; abundance: .; j_gene: TRBJ1-1; len: 13; d_gene: .
CDR3nt: TGTGCCAGCAGTCAAGAGGGAAGGAGGACTGAAGCTTTCTTT; CDR3aa: CASSQEGRRTEAFF; v_gene: TRBV2; abundance: .; j_gene: TRBJ1-1; len: 14; d_gene: .
CDR3nt: TGTGCCAGCAGCCTGCTGGGCGGGGAGCTGTTTTTT; CDR3aa: CASSLLGGELFF; v_gene: TRBV11-3; abundance: .; j_gene: TRBJ2-2; len: 12; d_gene: .
CDR3nt: TGCGCCAGCAGCCAGGGCGCGGAATATGGCTACACCTTC; CDR3aa: CASSQGAEYGYTF; v_gene: TRBV5-1; abundance: .; j_gene: TRBJ1-2; len: 13; d_gene: .
CDR3nt: TGTGCCAGCAGGCCCTGGGGAGATGATTCAAACACCATATATTTT; CDR3aa: CASRPWGDDSNTIYF; v_gene: TRBV6-5; abundance: .; j_gene: TRBJ1-3; len: 15; d_gene: .
CDR3nt: TGTGCCAGCAGCCGCGAACCGGGACAGAGGCAGTACTTC; CDR3aa: CASSREPGQRQYF; v_gene: TRBV27; abundance: .; j_gene: TRBJ2-7; len: 13; d_gene: TRBD1
CDR3nt: TGTGCCAGCAGCTTAGGGGGATATGGCTACACCTTC; CDR3aa: CASSLGGYGYTF; v_gene: TRBV7-9; abundance: .; j_gene: TRBJ1-2; len: 12; d_gene: .
CDR3nt: TGTGCCAGCAGCCCAACAGGGACCACTGAAGCTTTCTTT; CDR3aa: CASSPTGTTEAFF; v_gene: TRBV7-8; abundance: once; j_gene: TRBJ1-1; len: 13; d_gene: .
CDR3nt: TGTGCCAGCAGCCAAACCCGGGGACCGCGCATCGGGGAGCTGTTTTTT; CDR3aa: CASSQTRGPRIGELFF; v_gene: TRBV3-1/TRBV3-2; abundance: .; j_gene: TRBJ2-2; len: 16; d_gene: .
CDR3nt: TGTGCCAGCAGCGCACAGGGGGCGAGGACTGAAGCTTTCTTT; CDR3aa: CASSAQGARTEAFF; v_gene: TRBV7-8; abundance: once; j_gene: TRBJ1-1; len: 14; d_gene: TRBD1
CDR3nt: TGTGCCAGCAGCGCAGGGACAGGGGAGGCAGATACGCAGTATTTT; CDR3aa: CASSAGTGEADTQYF; v_gene: TRBV6-5; abundance: .; j_gene: TRBJ2-3; len: 15; d_gene: TRBD1
CDR3nt: TGCAGTGCTAGTATGGGGGGCTCCTACGAGCAGTACTTC; CDR3aa: CSASMGGSYEQYF; v_gene: TRBV20-1; abundance: .; j_gene: TRBJ2-7; len: 13; d_gene: .
CDR3nt: TGCGCCAGCAGCCAAGATCTAACCCAGCTACTGTTTGGAAACACCATATATTTT; CDR3aa: CASSQDLTQLLFGNTIYF; v_gene: TRBV4-3; abundance: .; j_gene: TRBJ1-3; len: 18; d_gene: .
CDR3nt: TGTGCCAGCAGCCAAAACGGCCTGAGGAACACTGAAGCTTTCTTT; CDR3aa: CASSQNGLRNTEAFF; v_gene: TRBV7-9; abundance: .; j_gene: TRBJ1-1; len: 15; d_gene: .
CDR3nt: TGTGCCAGCAGCCAAGATTCCACGGGTATAAGGGGGAAGGTGAATGAGCAGTTCTTC; CDR3aa: CASSQDSTGIRGKVNEQFF; v_gene: TRBV3-1/TRBV3-2; abundance: .; j_gene: TRBJ2-1; len: 19; d_gene: .
CDR3nt: TGTGCCAGCAAGGACCCACGGGATGAAAAACTGTTTTTT; CDR3aa: CASKDPRDEKLFF; v_gene: TRBV6-5; abundance: .; j_gene: TRBJ1-4; len: 13; d_gene: .
CDR3nt: TGTGCCAGCAGCTCTACGGGGATCACAGATACGCAGTATTTT; CDR3aa: CASSSTGITDTQYF; v_gene: TRBV7-9; abundance: .; j_gene: TRBJ2-3; len: 14; d_gene: .
CDR3nt: TGTGCCAGCAGTCGGACGTCCCCTGGACAAACCACTAATGAAAAACTGTTTTTT; CDR3aa: CASSRTSPGQTTNEKLFF; v_gene: TRBV6-6; abundance: .; j_gene: TRBJ1-4; len: 18; d_gene: .
CDR3nt: TGCAGTGCCGAACAGACAGGGGAGCAGTTCTTC; CDR3aa: CSAEQTGEQFF; v_gene: TRBV20-1; abundance: .; j_gene: TRBJ2-1; len: 11; d_gene: TRBD1
CDR3nt: TGTGCCAGCAGCTTGGTACTCGGAGCCGGGACTGAAGCTTTCTTT; CDR3aa: CASSLVLGAGTEAFF; v_gene: TRBV5-8; abundance: .; j_gene: TRBJ1-1; len: 15; d_gene: .
CDR3nt: TGTGCCTGGTCCCTGGGAGACATTCAGTACTTC; CDR3aa: CAWSLGDIQYF; v_gene: TRBV30; abundance: .; j_gene: TRBJ2-4; len: 11; d_gene: .
CDR3nt: TGTGCCAGCAGTCGAAATTACGGAGGACTCTACACCTTC; CDR3aa: CASSRNYGGLYTF; v_gene: TRBV5-6; abundance: .; j_gene: TRBJ1-2; len: 13; d_gene: .
CDR3nt: TGTGCCAGCAGCTCTGACAGGGTAGGCACTGAAGCTTTCTTT; CDR3aa: CASSSDRVGTEAFF; v_gene: TRBV7-3; abundance: .; j_gene: TRBJ1-1; len: 14; d_gene: TRBD1
CDR3nt: TGTGCCAGCAGCCAAGGGGCCCGAAGAGGGTCTGGCTACACCTTC; CDR3aa: CASSQGARRGSGYTF; v_gene: TRBV3-1/TRBV3-2; abundance: many; j_gene: TRBJ1-2; len: 15; d_gene: .
CDR3nt: TGTGCCAGCAGGAGGACAGCGAATTCACCCCTCCACTTT; CDR3aa: CASRRTANSPLHF; v_gene: TRBV12-3/TRBV12-4; abundance: .; j_gene: TRBJ1-6; len: 13; d_gene: .
CDR3nt: TGTGCCAGCAGCTTGCTGGGATATAGCAATCAGCCCCAGCATTTT; CDR3aa: CASSLLGYSNQPQHF; v_gene: TRBV5-8; abundance: .; j_gene: TRBJ1-5; len: 15; d_gene: .
CDR3nt: TGTGCCAGCAGCTTAGGGCGTGCGTCCCTAACCGGGGAGCTGTTTTTT; CDR3aa: CASSLGRASLTGELFF; v_gene: TRBV7-8; abundance: .; j_gene: TRBJ2-2; len: 16; d_gene: .
CDR3nt: TGTGCCAGCAGTAGGGATCAGCCCCAGCATTTT; CDR3aa: CASSRDQPQHF; v_gene: TRBV2; abundance: .; j_gene: TRBJ1-5; len: 11; d_gene: .
CDR3nt: TGTGCCTGGAGCCGGACAGGGATTTTGGAGCCCCAGCATTTT; CDR3aa: CAWSRTGILEPQHF; v_gene: TRBV30; abundance: .; j_gene: TRBJ1-5; len: 14; d_gene: TRBD1
CDR3nt: TGTGCCAGCAGCCTGCGTGGGACCGTCGGTGAAGCTTTCTTT; CDR3aa: CASSLRGTVGEAFF; v_gene: TRBV7-3; abundance: once; j_gene: TRBJ1-1; len: 14; d_gene: .
CDR3nt: TGCGCCAGCAGCTTGACCGGCGTAGACAGGATGAATGAAAAACTGTTTTTT; CDR3aa: CASSLTGVDRMNEKLFF; v_gene: TRBV5-1; abundance: once; j_gene: TRBJ1-4; len: 17; d_gene: .
CDR3nt: TGTGCCAGCAGTTACTCCGGACAGCTTGAAGCTTTCTTT; CDR3aa: CASSYSGQLEAFF; v_gene: TRBV6-5; abundance: .; j_gene: TRBJ1-1; len: 13; d_gene: .
CDR3nt: TGTGCCAGCAGCCCGCAACACGACAGAAACTATGGCTACACCTTC; CDR3aa: CASSPQHDRNYGYTF; v_gene: TRBV11-2; abundance: .; j_gene: TRBJ1-2; len: 15; d_gene: .
CDR3nt: TGTGCCACCAGCATGAGACAGAGCTCCTACAATGAGCAGTTCTTC; CDR3aa: CATSMRQSSYNEQFF; v_gene: TRBV15; abundance: once; j_gene: TRBJ2-1; len: 15; d_gene: .
CDR3nt: TGTGCCAGCAGCCAAGAGGATCGGCAAGAGACCCAGTACTTC; CDR3aa: CASSQEDRQETQYF; v_gene: TRBV4-2; abundance: .; j_gene: TRBJ2-5; len: 14; d_gene: .
CDR3nt: TGTGCCAGCAGCTCGGCAAGCCAAGAGACCCAGTACTTC; CDR3aa: CASSSASQETQYF; v_gene: TRBV5-5; abundance: .; j_gene: TRBJ2-5; len: 13; d_gene: .
CDR3nt: TGTGCCACCAGCAGAGAACTAGCGGGGAGCACAGATACGCAGTATTTT; CDR3aa: CATSRELAGSTDTQYF; v_gene: TRBV15; abundance: .; j_gene: TRBJ2-3; len: 16; d_gene: TRBD2
CDR3nt: TGCGCCAGCAGTGAGTCGAGATCGGGGACTGAAGCTTTCTTT; CDR3aa: CASSESRSGTEAFF; v_gene: TRBV10-1; abundance: .; j_gene: TRBJ1-1; len: 14; d_gene: .
CDR3nt: TGTGCCAGCAGCGCCTTACGAAGGGATGGCTACACCTTC; CDR3aa: CASSALRRDGYTF; v_gene: TRBV27; abundance: .; j_gene: TRBJ1-2; len: 13; d_gene: .
CDR3nt: TGTGCCTGGGCGACTGTACGACAGGGATTCTTACGCTCGAACACTGAAGCTTTCTTT; CDR3aa: CAWATVRQGFLRSNTEAFF; v_gene: TRBV30; abundance: few; j_gene: TRBJ1-1; len: 19; d_gene: TRBD1
CDR3nt: TGTGCCAGCAGTTACTCTCTCCCCTACGAGCAGTACTTC; CDR3aa: CASSYSLPYEQYF; v_gene: TRBV6-6; abundance: .; j_gene: TRBJ2-7; len: 13; d_gene: .
CDR3nt: TGTGCCAGCAGACCCCCGGGGGAGAACTATGGCTACACCTTC; CDR3aa: CASRPPGENYGYTF; v_gene: TRBV6-5; abundance: .; j_gene: TRBJ1-2; len: 14; d_gene: .
CDR3nt: TGTGCCACCAGCAGAGAGGTGTCGGAAGAAAAACTGTTTTTT; CDR3aa: CATSREVSEEKLFF; v_gene: TRBV15; abundance: .; j_gene: TRBJ1-4; len: 14; d_gene: .
CDR3nt: TGTGCCAGCCAAGGTCCAGCCGTCCTGACTTTC; CDR3aa: CASQGPAVLTF; v_gene: TRBV2; abundance: .; j_gene: TRBJ2-6; len: 11; d_gene: .
CDR3nt: TGTGCCAGCAAAGGCGCAGGGGGTGACGACTACGAGCAGTACTTC; CDR3aa: CASKGAGGDDYEQYF; v_gene: TRBV12-1; abundance: .; j_gene: TRBJ2-7; len: 15; d_gene: .
CDR3nt: TGTGCCAGCAGCTCGCGACAGGGAAGGTTTCCCTACGAGCAGTACTTC; CDR3aa: CASSSRQGRFPYEQYF; v_gene: TRBV21-1; abundance: .; j_gene: TRBJ2-7; len: 16; d_gene: .
CDR3nt: TGTGCCAGCTCACCAAAGGGACAGGGGGCGAACACTGAAGCTTTCTTT; CDR3aa: CASSPKGQGANTEAFF; v_gene: TRBV18; abundance: .; j_gene: TRBJ1-1; len: 16; d_gene: TRBD1
CDR3nt: TGTGCCAGCAGTTTGCTTAGCGCCTACAATGAGCAGTTCTTC; CDR3aa: CASSLLSAYNEQFF; v_gene: TRBV27; abundance: .; j_gene: TRBJ2-1; len: 14; d_gene: .
CDR3nt: TGTGCCAGCAGCGTAGGTACAGATACGCAGTATTTT; CDR3aa: CASSVGTDTQYF; v_gene: TRBV9; abundance: .; j_gene: TRBJ2-3; len: 12; d_gene: .
CDR3nt: TGTGCCAGCAAACCTTCAGAGGACTATTCCTACGAGCAGTACTTC; CDR3aa: CASKPSEDYSYEQYF; v_gene: TRBV27; abundance: many; j_gene: TRBJ2-7; len: 15; d_gene: .
CDR3nt: TGTGCCAGCAGTTTACGGGGGGCGCGTCAGCCCCAGCATTTT; CDR3aa: CASSLRGARQPQHF; v_gene: TRBV27; abundance: few; j_gene: TRBJ1-5; len: 14; d_gene: .
CDR3nt: TGTGCCAGCACAAAAGTCACTGAAGCTTTCTTT; CDR3aa: CASTKVTEAFF; v_gene: TRBV12-3/TRBV12-4; abundance: once; j_gene: TRBJ1-1; len: 11; d_gene: .
CDR3nt: TGTGCCAGCAGCCCGACAGGGAGCCCTTGGAACTATGGCTACACCTTC; CDR3aa: CASSPTGSPWNYGYTF; v_gene: TRBV3-1/TRBV3-2; abundance: once; j_gene: TRBJ1-2; len: 16; d_gene: TRBD1